This T cell receptor beta chain originates from a study of blood T cell repertoires in COVID-19. Study overall: COVID-19 samples, acute and convalescent, were from the United States, Italy and Spain.

Sequencing was performed with immunoSEQ multiplex PCR; in TCRdb, only in-frame clones are kept and a portion is missing. The table records about 130,000 clones, 81% of them present only once. The sequenced material came from peripheral blood. The sequence was obtained from a woman in her sixties with active or convalescent COVID-19.

CDR3 protein: CASSLIQMNTEAFF. The CDR3 bases are TGTGCCAGCAGTTTAATACAGATGAACACTGAAGCTTTCTTT. This sequence joins TRBV28 and TRBJ1-1; D gene unclear. The V and J ends lost 2 bases and 0 bases respectively, with 7 bases between them. This CDR3 is built from 14 residues. Germline CDR1 MDHEN, CDR2 SYDVKM.